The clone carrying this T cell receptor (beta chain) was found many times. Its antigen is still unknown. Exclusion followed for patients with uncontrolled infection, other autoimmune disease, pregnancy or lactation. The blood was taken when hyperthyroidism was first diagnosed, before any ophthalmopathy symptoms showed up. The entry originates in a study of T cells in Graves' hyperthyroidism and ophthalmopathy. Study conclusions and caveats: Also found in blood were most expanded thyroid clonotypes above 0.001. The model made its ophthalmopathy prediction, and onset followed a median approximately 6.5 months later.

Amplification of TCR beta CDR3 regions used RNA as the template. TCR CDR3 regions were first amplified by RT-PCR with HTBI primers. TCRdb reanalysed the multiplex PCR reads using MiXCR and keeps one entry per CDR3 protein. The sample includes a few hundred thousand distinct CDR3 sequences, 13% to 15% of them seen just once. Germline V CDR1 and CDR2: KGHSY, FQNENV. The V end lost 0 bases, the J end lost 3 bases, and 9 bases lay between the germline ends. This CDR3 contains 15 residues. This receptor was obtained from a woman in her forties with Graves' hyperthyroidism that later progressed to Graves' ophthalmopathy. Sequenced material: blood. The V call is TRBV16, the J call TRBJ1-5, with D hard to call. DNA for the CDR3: TGTGCCAGCAGCCAATCGTGGCAGATCAATCAGCCCCAGCATTTT. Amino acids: CASSQSWQINQPQHF. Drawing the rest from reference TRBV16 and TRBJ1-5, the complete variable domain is GEEVAQTPKHLVRGEGQKAKLYCAPIKGHSYVFWYQQVLKNEFKFLISFQNENVFDETGMPKERFSAKCLPNSPCSLEIQATKLEDSAVYFCASSQSWQINQPQHFGDGTRLSIL.